This paragraph covers one T cell receptor (beta chain) sequence. This sample is part of a study of blood T cell repertoires in COVID-19. About the study: COVID-19 samples collected from the United States, Italy and Spain covered acute and convalescent phases.

Authors' processing steps: Scientists estimated how many nucleated cells there were by amplifying reference gene primers. Method: immunoSEQ multiplex PCR; TCRdb's copy keeps in-frame clones and lacks some. That table supplies the V and J calls and clone size; D and trimming were determined from the DNA. This sample has around 150,000 clones, with approximately 80% found just once. Germline V gives CDR1 SGDLS, CDR2 YYNGEE. The CDR3 extends over 16 amino acids. V was pared by 0 bases and J by 5 bases, with 5 bases of the junction left unmatched. The J gene is TRBJ2-1, the V gene TRBV9; 10 positions agree with TRBD2. Sequences were obtained from peripheral blood. The source is a woman aged 80 or over with acute or convalescent COVID-19. CDR3 coding DNA: TGTGCCAGCAGCGTAGTTAGCGGGAGGTACAACAATGAGCAGTTCTTC. Residues: CASSVVSGRYNNEQFF.